A single sample gave rise to the 16 T cell receptor beta chains below, sequenced in a study of cytomegalovirus exposure and HLA in healthy donors. It was with 60 Vbeta and 13 Jbeta primers that the PCR ran. Profiled with immunoSEQ multiplex PCR; TCRdb holds only in-frame clones, not every one. Among some 200,000 clones listed, about an eighth were seen once. Sample: PBMCs. These receptors were obtained from a man aged 45-65 years in good health and CMV-seropositive.

V gene TRBV5-6 combines with J gene TRBJ1-2, with D possibly TRBD1 on 6 matching bases. The CDR3 length is 14 residues. The germline gives CDR1 SGHDT, CDR2 YYEEEE. V was clipped by 3 bases and J by 2 bases, with 11 bases between them. CDR3 amino acids: CASSSTGTNYGYTF. DNA for the CDR3: TGTGCCAGCAGCTCGACAGGAACGAACTATGGCTACACCTTC.

V usage is TRBV11-2 and J usage is TRBJ2-2; possibly TRBD1 for D (5 bases). CDR3 size: 15 residues. Germline CDR1 SGHAT, CDR2 FQNNGV. With 5 bases removed from V and 4 bases from J, the gap between germline ends came to 14 bases. CDR3 region: CASSPRVRGTGELFF. The CDR3 DNA sequence: TGTGCCAGCAGCCCCAGGGTTAGAGGCACCGGGGAGCTGTTTTTT.

This clone occurred a few times. The genes are TRBV18 and TRBJ2-7; 9 bases line up with TRBD2. Germline loops: CDR1 KGHSH, CDR2 LQKENI. The V and J ends lost 1 base and 2 bases, in that order; junction bases with no gene match: 3. The CDR3 is made up of 15 amino acids. The CDR3 sequence is CASSPQGGGAYEQYV. The DNA of the CDR3 is TGTGCCAGCTCACCACAGGGCGGGGGGGCCTACGAGCAGTACGTC.

The chain employs TRBV7-9 and TRBJ2-2; the match to TRBD2 covers 8 bases. The J segment lost 3 bases and the V segment lost 5 bases, leaving 8 bases of the junction unmatched. This CDR3 contains 16 residues. Germline V CDR1 and CDR2: SEHNR, FQNEAQ (reference sequence). In nucleotides, the CDR3 is TGTGCCAGCAGCCCCCGCGGGGGGCCCCACACCGGGGAGCTGTTTTTT. Encoded protein: CASSPRGGPHTGELFF.

A few counts support this clone. This chain links TRBV18 with TRBJ1-2; TRBD1 might be the D (6 bases). Germline loops: CDR1 KGHSH, CDR2 LQKENI. V lost 10 bases, J lost 4 bases, and 13 bases lay in between. The CDR3 covers 12 residues. In DNA form, the CDR3 reads TGTGCCACCGCTACAGGGTTCTATGGCTACACCTTC. Amino acid sequence: CATATGFYGYTF.

This clone was counted between two and nine times. The chain has TRBV7-8 and TRBJ1-1, with no clear D. The germline CDR1 and CDR2 sequences are SGHVS and FQNEAQ. This CDR3 contains 13 residues. Between the trimmed V and J ends, which lost 5 bases and 2 bases, there was a span of 9 bases. CDR3 sequence reads: CASSARLNTEAFF. Written as DNA, the CDR3 is TGTGCCAGCAGCGCCCGACTTAACACTGAAGCTTTCTTT.

There are a few counts of this clone. The rearrangement joins TRBV7-8 to TRBJ2-1; unclear D gene. CDR1 SGHVS and CDR2 FQNEAQ come from the germline V gene. The CDR3 extends over 13 amino acids. V lost 5 bases to trimming and J lost 4 bases, with 9 bases between them. The CDR3: CASSRQEYNEQFF. CDR3 nucleotides: TGTGCCAGCAGCCGACAAGAGTACAATGAGCAGTTCTTC.

The J gene is TRBJ2-2, the V gene TRBV5-6; 8 nucleotides align to TRBD1. CDR3 length: 14 amino acids. V lost 3 bases to trimming and J lost 6 bases; unmatched junction nucleotides: 4. Germline CDR1 SGHDT, CDR2 YYEEEE. CDR3 sequence (DNA): TGTGCCAGCAGCTGGACAGGGTTCGCCGGGGAGCTGTTTTTT. Its protein is CASSWTGFAGELFF.

The rearrangement uses TRBV6-1 and TRBJ1-6; unclear D gene. The CDR3 length is 13 residues. Germline V gives CDR1 MNHNS, CDR2 SASEGT. V lost 3 bases to trimming and J lost 7 bases, with 7 bases between them. CDR3 residues: CASSDVQNSPLHF. The CDR3 coding sequence is TGTGCCAGCAGTGATGTCCAAAATTCACCCCTCCACTTT.

The CDR3 DNA sequence: TGTGCCATCAGTGAGTCTACTGGTCTATATGGCTACACCTTC. It translates to CAISESTGLYGYTF. The chain joins TRBV10-3 to TRBJ1-2; D not certain. This CDR3 comprises 14 residues. Trimming removed 0 bases from V and 5 bases from J, with 10 bases in between. CDR1 is ENHRY, CDR2 SYGVKD, per germline.

CDR3 region: CASSGRGAEAFF. CDR3 coding DNA: TGTGCCAGTAGTGGCCGGGGGGCTGAAGCTTTCTTT. This chain links TRBV19 with TRBJ1-1; tentatively, D is TRBD1 (5 bases). Trimming pared 5 bases from V and 6 bases from J, leaving 10 bases between. The germline gives CDR1 LNHDA, CDR2 SQIVND (reference sequence). This CDR3 is 12 amino acids long. Together with reference TRBV19 and TRBJ1-1, the CDR3 gives the full variable domain: DGGITQSPKYLFRKEGQNVTLSCEQNLNHDAMYWYRQDPGQGLRLIYYSQIVNDFQKGDIAEGYSVSREKKESFPLTVTSAQKNPTAFYLCASSGRGAEAFFGQGTRLTVV.

This chain links TRBV4-3 with TRBJ2-3; weak D call: TRBD1 (5 bases). The CDR3 runs 15 residues. Trimming took off 0 bases at V and 1 base at J, with 8 bases between the two ends. The germline V gene encodes CDR1 LGHNA and CDR2 YSLEER. As DNA, the CDR3 is TGCGCCAGCAGCCAAGATTGGGGCGGCACAGATACGCAGTATTTT. Translating gives CASSQDWGGTDTQYF.

This rearrangement joins TRBV19 to TRBJ1-2; TRBD1 might be the D (5 bases). The length of the CDR3 is 13 residues. V was trimmed by 6 bases and J by 2 bases, leaving 10 bases between them. CDR1 is LNHDA and CDR2 is SQIVND in the germline V gene (reference sequence). The CDR3 protein is CASSSRANYGYTF. The DNA of the CDR3 is TGTGCCAGTAGCTCCAGGGCCAACTATGGCTACACCTTC.

This clone was counted only a few times. V and J are TRBV6-5 and TRBJ1-5; D is possibly TRBD1 (6 bases). With 4 bases removed from V and 2 bases from J, the gap between germline ends came to 12 bases. Germline CDR1 and CDR2: MNHEY and SVGAGI. The CDR3 sequence is 15 residues long. Here the CDR3 reads CASSLGGGGNQPQHF. The CDR3 DNA is TGTGCCAGCAGTTTAGGGGGTGGTGGCAATCAGCCCCAGCATTTT.

This clone was recorded a few times. One end of the junction is discordant with germline, which a read error may explain. Other DNA sequences in this specimen translate into the identical CDR3. CDR3 bases: TGTGCTAGCGGTTTGGCAGGACTAGGCTACACCTTC. Protein sequence: CASGLAGLGYTF. The chain has TRBV12-5 and TRBJ1-2; D is unclear. The germline V gene encodes CDR1 LGHNT and CDR2 FRNRAP. The CDR3 runs 12 residues.

This clone has more than one count but fewer than ten. The gene calls are TRBV2 and TRBJ1-1; D might be TRBD1 (6 bases). This CDR3 contains 14 residues. Germline V gene data show CDR1 as SNHLY and CDR2 as FYNNEI. The V gene lost 3 bases and the J gene lost 10 bases, with 18 bases spanning the gap. CDR3 coding DNA: TGTGCCAGCAGTGATGGGCAGGGGAAGGGAGTAGCTTTCTTT. This sequence encodes CASSDGQGKGVAFF.